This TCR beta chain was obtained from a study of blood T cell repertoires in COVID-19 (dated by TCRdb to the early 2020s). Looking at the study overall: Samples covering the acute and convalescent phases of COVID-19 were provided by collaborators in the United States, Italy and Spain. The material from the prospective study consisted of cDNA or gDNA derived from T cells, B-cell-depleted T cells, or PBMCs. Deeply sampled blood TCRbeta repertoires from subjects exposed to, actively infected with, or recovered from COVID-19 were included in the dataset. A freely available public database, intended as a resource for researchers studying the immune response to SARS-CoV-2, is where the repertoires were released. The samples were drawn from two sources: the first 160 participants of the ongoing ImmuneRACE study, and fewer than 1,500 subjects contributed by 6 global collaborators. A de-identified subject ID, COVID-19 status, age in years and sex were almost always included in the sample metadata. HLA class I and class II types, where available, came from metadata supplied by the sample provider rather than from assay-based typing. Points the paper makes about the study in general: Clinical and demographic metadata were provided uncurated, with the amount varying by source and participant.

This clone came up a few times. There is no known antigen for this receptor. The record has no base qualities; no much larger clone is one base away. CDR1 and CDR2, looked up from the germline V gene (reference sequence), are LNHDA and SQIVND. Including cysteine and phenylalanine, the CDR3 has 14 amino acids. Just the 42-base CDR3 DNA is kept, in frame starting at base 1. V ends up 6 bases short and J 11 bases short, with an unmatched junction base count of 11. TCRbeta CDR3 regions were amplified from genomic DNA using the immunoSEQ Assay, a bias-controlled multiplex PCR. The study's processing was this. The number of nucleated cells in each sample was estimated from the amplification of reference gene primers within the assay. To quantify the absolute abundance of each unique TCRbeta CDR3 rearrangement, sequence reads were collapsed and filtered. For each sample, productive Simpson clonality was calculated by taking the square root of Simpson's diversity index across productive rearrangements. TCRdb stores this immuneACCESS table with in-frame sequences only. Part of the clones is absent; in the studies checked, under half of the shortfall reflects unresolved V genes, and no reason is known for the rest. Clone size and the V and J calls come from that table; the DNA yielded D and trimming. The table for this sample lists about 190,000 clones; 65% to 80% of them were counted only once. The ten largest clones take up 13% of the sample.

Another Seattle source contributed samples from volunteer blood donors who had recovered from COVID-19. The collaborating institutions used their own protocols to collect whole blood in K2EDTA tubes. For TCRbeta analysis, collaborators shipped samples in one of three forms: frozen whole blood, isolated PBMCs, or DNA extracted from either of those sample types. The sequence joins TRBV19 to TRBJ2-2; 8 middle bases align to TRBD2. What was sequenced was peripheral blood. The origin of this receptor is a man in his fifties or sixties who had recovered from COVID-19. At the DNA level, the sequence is TGTGCCAGTAGCCGCCAGACTAGCGTCACAGAGCTGTTTTTT. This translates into CASSRQTSVTELFF.